This record looks at one TCR beta chain sequence and its context. Its antigen is currently not known. Per-nucleotide qualities are absent, and no much larger clonotype sits a single base away. The sample belongs to a study of control samples from healthy donors and cancer patients (dated by TCRdb to about 2020). To prepare the library, the immunoSEQ multiplex PCR assay was applied. Held by TCRdb, this immuneACCESS table contains in-frame sequences only and omits some clones. Under half of the omission traces to an unresolved V gene where checked; the cause of the rest is unknown. The sample includes roughly 80,000 clones, with roughly 90% observed a single time. Roughly 5% of the sample rests with the top ten. The material sequenced was blood. This sequence originates from a woman in her forties or fifties in good health.

The DNA sequence reads TGTGCCAGCAGGAATTCCGGGACAGGGTTAACCAAAAACATTCAGTACTTC. Translated, this is CASRNSGTGLTKNIQYF. In this chain, TRBV3-1 (or the pseudogene TRBV3-2) is recombined with TRBJ2-4; 9 central bases correspond to TRBD1. V trim: 6 bases; J trim: 2 bases; unmatched bases: 11. The CDR3 goes from the cysteine to the phenylalanine over 17 residues. Kept here is only the CDR3 DNA, which spans 51 bases and is read in frame from base 1. According to the germline V gene (reference sequence), CDR1 reads LGHDT and CDR2 reads YNNKEL.